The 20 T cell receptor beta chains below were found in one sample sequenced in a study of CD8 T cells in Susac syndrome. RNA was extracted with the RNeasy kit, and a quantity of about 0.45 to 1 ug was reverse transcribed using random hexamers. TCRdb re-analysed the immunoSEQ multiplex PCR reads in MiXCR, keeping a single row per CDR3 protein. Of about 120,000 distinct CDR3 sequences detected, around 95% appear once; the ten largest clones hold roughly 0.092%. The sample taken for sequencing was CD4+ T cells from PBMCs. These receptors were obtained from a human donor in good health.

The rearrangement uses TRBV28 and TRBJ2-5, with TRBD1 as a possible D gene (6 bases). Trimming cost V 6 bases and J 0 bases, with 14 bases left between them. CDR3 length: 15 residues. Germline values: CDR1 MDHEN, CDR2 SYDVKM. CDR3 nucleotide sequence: TGTGCCAGCAGCCTCTTAACAGGGAACCAAGAGACCCAGTACTTC. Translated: CASSLLTGNQETQYF.

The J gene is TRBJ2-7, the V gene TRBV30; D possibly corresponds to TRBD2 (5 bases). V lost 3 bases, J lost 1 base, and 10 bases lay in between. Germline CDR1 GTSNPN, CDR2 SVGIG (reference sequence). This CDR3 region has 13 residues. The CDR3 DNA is TGTGCCTGGAGGTACGGGGTATCCTACGAGCAGTACTTC. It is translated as CAWRYGVSYEQYF.

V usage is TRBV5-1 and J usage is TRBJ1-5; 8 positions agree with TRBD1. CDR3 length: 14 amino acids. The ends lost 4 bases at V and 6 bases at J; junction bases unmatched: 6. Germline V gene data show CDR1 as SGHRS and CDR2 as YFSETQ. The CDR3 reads CASSPQGAGQPQHF. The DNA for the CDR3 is TGCGCCAGCAGCCCCCAGGGGGCTGGTCAGCCCCAGCATTTT. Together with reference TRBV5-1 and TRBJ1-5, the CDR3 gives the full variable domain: KAGVTQTPRYLIKTRGQQVTLSCSPISGHRSVSWYQQTPGQGLQFLFEYFSETQRNKGNFPGRFSGRQFSNSRSEMNVSTLELGDSALYLCASSPQGAGQPQHFGDGTRLSIL.

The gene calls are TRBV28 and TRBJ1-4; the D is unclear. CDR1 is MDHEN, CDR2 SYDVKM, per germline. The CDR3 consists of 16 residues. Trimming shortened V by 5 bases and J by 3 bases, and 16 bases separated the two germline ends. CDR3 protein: CASSTTSKGANEKLFF. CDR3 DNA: TGTGCCAGCAGTACGACATCCAAGGGCGCTAATGAAAAACTGTTTTTT.

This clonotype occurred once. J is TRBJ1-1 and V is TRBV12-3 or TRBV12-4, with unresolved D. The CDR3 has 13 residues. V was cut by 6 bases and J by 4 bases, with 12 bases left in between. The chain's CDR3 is CASSSLVGTEAFF. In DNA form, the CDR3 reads TGTGCCAGCAGCTCCCTCGTGGGCACTGAAGCTTTCTTT.

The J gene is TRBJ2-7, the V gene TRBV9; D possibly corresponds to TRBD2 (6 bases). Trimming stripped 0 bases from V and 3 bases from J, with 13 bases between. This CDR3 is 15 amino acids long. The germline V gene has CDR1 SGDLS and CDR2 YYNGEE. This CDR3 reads CASSVGVAEFYEQYF. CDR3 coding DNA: TGTGCCAGCAGCGTAGGTGTAGCGGAGTTCTACGAGCAGTACTTC.

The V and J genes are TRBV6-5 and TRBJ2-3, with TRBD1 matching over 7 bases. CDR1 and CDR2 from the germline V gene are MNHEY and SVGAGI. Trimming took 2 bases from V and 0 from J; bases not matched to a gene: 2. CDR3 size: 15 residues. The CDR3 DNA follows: TGTGCCAGCAGTTACCGGACAGGAAGCACAGATACGCAGTATTTT. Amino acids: CASSYRTGSTDTQYF.

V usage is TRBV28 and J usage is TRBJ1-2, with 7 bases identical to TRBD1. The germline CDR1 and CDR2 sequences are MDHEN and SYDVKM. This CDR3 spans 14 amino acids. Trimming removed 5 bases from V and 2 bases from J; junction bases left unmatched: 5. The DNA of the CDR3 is TGTGCCAGCAGTCCGGGACAGAAGAACTATGGCTACACCTTC. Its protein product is CASSPGQKNYGYTF.

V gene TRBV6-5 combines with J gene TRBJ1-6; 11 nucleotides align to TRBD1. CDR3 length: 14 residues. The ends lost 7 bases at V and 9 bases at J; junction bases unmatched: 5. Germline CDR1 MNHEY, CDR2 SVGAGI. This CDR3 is CASNSGQGVSPLHF. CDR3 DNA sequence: TGTGCCAGCAATTCGGGACAGGGGGTTTCACCCCTCCACTTT.

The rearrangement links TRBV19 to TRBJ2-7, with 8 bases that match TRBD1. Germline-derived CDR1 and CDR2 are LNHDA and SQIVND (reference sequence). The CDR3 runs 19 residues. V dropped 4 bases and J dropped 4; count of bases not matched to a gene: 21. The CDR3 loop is CASSTTLRIGQGRRYEQYF. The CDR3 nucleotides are TGTGCCAGTAGTACCACCTTACGGATTGGACAGGGAAGGAGGTACGAGCAGTACTTC.

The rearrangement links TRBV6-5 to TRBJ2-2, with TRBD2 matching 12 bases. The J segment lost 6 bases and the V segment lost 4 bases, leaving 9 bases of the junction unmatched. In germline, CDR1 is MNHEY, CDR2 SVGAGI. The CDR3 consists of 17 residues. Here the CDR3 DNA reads TGTGCCAGCAGTTCCGAGACTAGCGGGAGTCGGGCCGGGGAGCTGTTTTTT. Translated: CASSSETSGSRAGELFF.

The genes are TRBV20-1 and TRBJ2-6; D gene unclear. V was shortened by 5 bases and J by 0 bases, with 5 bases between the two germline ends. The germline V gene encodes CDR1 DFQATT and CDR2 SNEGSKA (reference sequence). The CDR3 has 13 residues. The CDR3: CSAPSSGANVLTF. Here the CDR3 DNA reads TGCAGTGCTCCGAGCTCTGGGGCCAACGTCCTGACTTTC.

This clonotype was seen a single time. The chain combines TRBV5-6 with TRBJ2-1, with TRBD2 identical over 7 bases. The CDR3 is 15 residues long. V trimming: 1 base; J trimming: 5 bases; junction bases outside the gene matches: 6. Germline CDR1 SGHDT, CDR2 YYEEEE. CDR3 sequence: CASSLFAGADNEQFF. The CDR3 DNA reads TGTGCCAGCAGCTTGTTTGCGGGAGCTGACAATGAGCAGTTCTTC.

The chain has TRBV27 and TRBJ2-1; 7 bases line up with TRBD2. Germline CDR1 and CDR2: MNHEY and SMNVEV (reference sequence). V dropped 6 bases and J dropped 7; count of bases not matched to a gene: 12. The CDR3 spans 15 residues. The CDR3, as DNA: TGTGCCAGCAGCAATCTGGCGGGAGTGTCTAATGAGCAGTTCTTC. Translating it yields CASSNLAGVSNEQFF.

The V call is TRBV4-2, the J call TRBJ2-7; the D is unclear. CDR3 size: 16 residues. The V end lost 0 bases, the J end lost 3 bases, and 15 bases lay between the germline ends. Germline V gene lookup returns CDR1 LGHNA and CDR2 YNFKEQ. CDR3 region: CASSQEVATVGYEQYF. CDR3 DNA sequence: TGTGCCAGCAGCCAAGAAGTCGCGACGGTGGGCTACGAGCAGTACTTC.

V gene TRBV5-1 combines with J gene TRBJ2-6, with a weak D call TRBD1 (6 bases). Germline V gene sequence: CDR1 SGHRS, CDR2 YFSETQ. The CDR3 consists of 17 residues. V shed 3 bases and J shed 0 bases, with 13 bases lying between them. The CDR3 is CASSYRTDSSGANVLTF. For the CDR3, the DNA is TGCGCCAGCAGCTACCGGACGGACAGCTCTGGGGCCAACGTCCTGACTTTC.

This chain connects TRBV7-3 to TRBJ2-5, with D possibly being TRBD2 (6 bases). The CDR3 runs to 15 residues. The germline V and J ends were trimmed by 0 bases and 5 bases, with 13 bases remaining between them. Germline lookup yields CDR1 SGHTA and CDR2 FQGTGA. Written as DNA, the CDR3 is TGTGCCAGCAGCTTAACGGGACTCGAGTTGGAGACCCAGTACTTC. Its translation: CASSLTGLELETQYF.

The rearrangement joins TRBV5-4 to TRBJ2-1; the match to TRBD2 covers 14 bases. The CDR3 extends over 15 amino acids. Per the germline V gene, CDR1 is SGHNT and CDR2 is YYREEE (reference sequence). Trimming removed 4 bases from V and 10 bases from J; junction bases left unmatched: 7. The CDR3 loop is CASSLGLAGGEEQFF. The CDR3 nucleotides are TGTGCCAGCAGCCTAGGACTAGCGGGAGGCGAAGAGCAGTTCTTC. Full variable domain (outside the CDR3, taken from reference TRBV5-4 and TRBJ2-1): ETGVTQSPTHLIKTRGQQVTLRCSSQSGHNTVSWYQQALGQGPQFIFQYYREEENGRGNFPPRFSGLQFPNYSSELNVNALELDDSALYLCASSLGLAGGEEQFFGPGTRLTVL.

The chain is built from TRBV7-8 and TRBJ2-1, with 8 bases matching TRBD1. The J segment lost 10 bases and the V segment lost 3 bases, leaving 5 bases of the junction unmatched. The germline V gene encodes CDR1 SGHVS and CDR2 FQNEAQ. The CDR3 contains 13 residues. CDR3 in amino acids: CASSLDRAGEQFF. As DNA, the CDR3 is TGTGCCAGCAGCTTGGACAGGGCAGGGGAGCAGTTCTTC.

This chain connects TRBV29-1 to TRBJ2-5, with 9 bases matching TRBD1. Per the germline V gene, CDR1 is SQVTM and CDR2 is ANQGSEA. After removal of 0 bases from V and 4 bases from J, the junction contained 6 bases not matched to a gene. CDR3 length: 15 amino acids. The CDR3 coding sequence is TGCAGCGTTGAAGACACAGGGGGCTCGCGAGAGACCCAGTACTTC. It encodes CSVEDTGGSRETQYF.